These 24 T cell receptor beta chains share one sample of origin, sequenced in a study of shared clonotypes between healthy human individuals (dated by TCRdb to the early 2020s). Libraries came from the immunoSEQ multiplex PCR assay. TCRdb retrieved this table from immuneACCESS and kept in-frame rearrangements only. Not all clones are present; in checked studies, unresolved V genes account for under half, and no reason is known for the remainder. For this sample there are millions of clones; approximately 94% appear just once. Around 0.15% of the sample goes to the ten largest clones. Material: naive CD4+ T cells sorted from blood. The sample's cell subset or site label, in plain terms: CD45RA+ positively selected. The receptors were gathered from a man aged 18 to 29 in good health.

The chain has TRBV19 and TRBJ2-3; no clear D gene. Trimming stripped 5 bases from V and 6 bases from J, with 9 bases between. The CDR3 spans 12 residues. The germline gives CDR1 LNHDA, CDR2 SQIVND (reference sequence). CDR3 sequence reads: CASSFSSDTQYF. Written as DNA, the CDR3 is TGTGCCAGTAGTTTTTCGTCCGATACGCAGTATTTT.

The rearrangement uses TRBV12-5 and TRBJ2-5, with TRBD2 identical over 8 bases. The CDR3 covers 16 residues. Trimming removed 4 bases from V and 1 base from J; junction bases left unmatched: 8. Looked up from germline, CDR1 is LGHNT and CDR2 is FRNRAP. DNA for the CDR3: TGTGCTAGTGGTTCCCCCCCGGGGGGGGTCCAAGAGACCCAGTACTTC. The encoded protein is CASGSPPGGVQETQYF.

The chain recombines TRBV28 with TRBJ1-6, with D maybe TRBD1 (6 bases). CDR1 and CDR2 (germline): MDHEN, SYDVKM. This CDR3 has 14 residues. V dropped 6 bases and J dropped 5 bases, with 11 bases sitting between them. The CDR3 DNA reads TGTGCCAGCAGCCAGACAGGCCATAATTCACCCCTCCACTTT. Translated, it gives CASSQTGHNSPLHF.

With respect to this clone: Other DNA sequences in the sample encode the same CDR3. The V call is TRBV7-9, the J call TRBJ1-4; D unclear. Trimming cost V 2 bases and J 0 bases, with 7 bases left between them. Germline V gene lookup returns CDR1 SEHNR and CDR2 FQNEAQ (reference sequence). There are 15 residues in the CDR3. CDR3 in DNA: TGTGCCAGCAGCTTATCGGGTGCAACTAATGAAAAACTGTTTTTT. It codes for CASSLSGATNEKLFF.

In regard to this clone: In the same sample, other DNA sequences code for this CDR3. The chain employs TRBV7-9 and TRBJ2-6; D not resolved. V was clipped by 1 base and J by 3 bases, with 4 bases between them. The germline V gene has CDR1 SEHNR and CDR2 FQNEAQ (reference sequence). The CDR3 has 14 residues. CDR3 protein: CASSLGGGANVLTF. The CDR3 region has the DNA TGTGCCAGCAGCTTAGGGGGTGGGGCCAACGTCCTGACTTTC.

The CDR3, as DNA: TGTGCCTGGAGTGTACAGGGAGTGGGGACAGGACTCTACGAGCAGTACTTC. It specifies CAWSVQGVGTGLYEQYF. The rearrangement uses TRBV30 and TRBJ2-7, with 8 bases identical to TRBD1. V lost 0 bases and J lost 3; bases outside the gene matches: 13. This CDR3 comprises 17 residues. The germline CDR1 and CDR2 sequences are GTSNPN and SVGIG (reference sequence). Full variable domain (outside the CDR3, taken from reference TRBV30 and TRBJ2-7): SQTIHQWPATLVQPVGSPLSLECTVEGTSNPNLYWYRQAAGRGLQLLFYSVGIGQISSEVPQNLSASRPQDRQFILSSKKLLLSDSGFYLCAWSVQGVGTGLYEQYFGPGTRLTVT.

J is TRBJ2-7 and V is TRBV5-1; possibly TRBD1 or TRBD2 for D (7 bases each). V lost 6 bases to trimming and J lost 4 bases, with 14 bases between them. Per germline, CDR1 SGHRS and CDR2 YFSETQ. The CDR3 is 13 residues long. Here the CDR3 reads CASNFQGGYEQYF. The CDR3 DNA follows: TGCGCCAGCAACTTTCAGGGGGGGTACGAGCAGTACTTC.

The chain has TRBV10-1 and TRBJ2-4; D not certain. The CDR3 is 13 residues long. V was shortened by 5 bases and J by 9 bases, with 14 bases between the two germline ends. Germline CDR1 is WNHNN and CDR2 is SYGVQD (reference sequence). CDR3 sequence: CASSTNRYGIQYF. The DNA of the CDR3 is TGCGCCAGCAGTACGAATAGATACGGCATTCAGTACTTC.

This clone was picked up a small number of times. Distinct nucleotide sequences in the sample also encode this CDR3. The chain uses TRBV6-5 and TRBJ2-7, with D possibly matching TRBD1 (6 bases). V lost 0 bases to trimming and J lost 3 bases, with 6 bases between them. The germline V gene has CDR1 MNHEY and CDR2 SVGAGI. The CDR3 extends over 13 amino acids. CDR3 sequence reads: CASSYSRGYEQYF. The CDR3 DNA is TGTGCCAGCAGTTACTCCAGGGGCTACGAGCAGTACTTC.

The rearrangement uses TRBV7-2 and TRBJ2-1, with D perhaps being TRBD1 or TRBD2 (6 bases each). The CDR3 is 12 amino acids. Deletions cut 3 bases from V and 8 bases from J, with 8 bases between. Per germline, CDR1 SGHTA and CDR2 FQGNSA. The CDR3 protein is CASSFGGYEQFF. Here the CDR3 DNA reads TGTGCCAGCAGCTTCGGGGGCTATGAGCAGTTCTTC. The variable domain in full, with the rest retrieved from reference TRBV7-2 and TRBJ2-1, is GAGVSQSPSNKVTEKGKDVELRCDPISGHTALYWYRQSLGQGLEFLIYFQGNSAPDKSGLPSDRFSAERTGGSVSTLTIQRTQQEDSAVYLCASSFGGYEQFFGPGTRLTVL.

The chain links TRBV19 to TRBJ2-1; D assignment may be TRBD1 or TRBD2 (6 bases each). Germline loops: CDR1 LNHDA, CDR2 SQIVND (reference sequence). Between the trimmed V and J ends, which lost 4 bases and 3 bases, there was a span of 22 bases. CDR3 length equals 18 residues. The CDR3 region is CASSTPSTLQGGYNEQFF. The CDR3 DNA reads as TGTGCCAGTAGTACCCCATCTACCCTACAGGGAGGCTACAATGAGCAGTTCTTC.

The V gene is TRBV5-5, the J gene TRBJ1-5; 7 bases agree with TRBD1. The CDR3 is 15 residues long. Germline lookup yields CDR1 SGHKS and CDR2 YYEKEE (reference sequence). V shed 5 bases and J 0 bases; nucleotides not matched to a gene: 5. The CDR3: CASRAGGYSNQPQHF. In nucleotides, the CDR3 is TGTGCCAGCAGGGCAGGGGGTTATAGCAATCAGCCCCAGCATTTT.

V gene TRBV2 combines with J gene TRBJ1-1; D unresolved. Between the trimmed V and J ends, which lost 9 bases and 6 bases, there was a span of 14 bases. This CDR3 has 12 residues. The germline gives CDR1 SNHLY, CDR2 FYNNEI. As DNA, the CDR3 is TGTGCCAGTAGGGCCTCGGGCGCTGAAGCTTTCTTT. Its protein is CASRASGAEAFF.

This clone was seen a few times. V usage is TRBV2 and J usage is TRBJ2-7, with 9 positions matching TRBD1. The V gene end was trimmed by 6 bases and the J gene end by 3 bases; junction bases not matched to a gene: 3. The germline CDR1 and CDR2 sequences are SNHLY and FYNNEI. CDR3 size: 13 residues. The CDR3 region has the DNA TGTGCCAGCAGAGAGACAGGGGGCTACGAGCAGTACTTC. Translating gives CASRETGGYEQYF.

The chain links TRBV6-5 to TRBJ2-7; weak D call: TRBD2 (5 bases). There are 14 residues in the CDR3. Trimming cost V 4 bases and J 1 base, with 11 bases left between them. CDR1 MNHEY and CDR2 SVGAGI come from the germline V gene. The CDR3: CASSFGPGSYEQYF. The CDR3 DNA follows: TGTGCCAGCAGTTTCGGGCCGGGATCCTACGAGCAGTACTTC.

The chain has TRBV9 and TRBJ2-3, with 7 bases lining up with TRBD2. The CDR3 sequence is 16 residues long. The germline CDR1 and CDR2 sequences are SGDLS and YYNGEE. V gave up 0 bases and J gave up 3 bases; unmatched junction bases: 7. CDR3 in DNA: TGTGCCAGCAGCGTAGGAGGACTAGTTGGTACAGATACGCAGTATTTT. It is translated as CASSVGGLVGTDTQYF.

Written as DNA, the CDR3 is TGTGCCAGCAGTCCTTTCGCGGGAGGGCCCAATGAGCAGTTCTTC. This translates into CASSPFAGGPNEQFF. This rearrangement joins TRBV2 to TRBJ2-1; TRBD2 matches at 9 bases. The trim removed 5 bases at V and 6 bases at J, leaving 8 bases unmatched. CDR3 length equals 15 residues. Germline V gene data show CDR1 as SNHLY and CDR2 as FYNNEI.

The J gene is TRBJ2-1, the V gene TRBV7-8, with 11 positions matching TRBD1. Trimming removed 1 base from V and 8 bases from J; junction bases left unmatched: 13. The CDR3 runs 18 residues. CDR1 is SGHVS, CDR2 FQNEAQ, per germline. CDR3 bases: TGTGCCAGCAGCTTAGTCGGGACAGGGGGGCCCGTTGGGTATGAGCAGTTCTTC. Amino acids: CASSLVGTGGPVGYEQFF.

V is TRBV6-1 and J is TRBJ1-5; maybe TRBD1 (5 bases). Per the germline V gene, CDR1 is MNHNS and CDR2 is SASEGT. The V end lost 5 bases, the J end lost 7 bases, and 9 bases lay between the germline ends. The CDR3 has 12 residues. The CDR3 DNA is TGTGCCAGCAGTCAAGGGGAGCAGCCCCAGCATTTT. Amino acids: CASSQGEQPQHF.

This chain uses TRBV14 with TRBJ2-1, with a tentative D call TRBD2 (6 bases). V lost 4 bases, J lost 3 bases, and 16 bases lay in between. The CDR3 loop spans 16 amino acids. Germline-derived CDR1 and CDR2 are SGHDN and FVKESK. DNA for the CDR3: TGTGCCAGCAGCCTGAGGCCGGGACTGGACTACAATGAGCAGTTCTTC. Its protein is CASSLRPGLDYNEQFF. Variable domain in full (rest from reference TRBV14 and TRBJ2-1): EAGVTQFPSHSVIEKGQTVTLRCDPISGHDNLYWYRRVMGKEIKFLLHFVKESKQDESGMPNNRFLAERTGGTYSTLKVQPAELEDSGVYFCASSLRPGLDYNEQFFGPGTRLTVL.

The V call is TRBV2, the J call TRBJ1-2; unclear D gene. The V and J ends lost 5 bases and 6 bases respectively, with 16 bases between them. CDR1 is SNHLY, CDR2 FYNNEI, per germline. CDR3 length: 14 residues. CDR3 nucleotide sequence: TGTGCCAGCAGTCTAAACCTCCTCAGTGATGGCTACACCTTC. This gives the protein CASSLNLLSDGYTF. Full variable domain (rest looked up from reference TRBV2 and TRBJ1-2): EPEVTQTPSHQVTQMGQEVILRCVPISNHLYFYWYRQILGQKVEFLVSFYNNEISEKSEIFDDQFSVERPDGSNFTLKIRSTKLEDSAMYFCASSLNLLSDGYTFGSGTRLTVV.

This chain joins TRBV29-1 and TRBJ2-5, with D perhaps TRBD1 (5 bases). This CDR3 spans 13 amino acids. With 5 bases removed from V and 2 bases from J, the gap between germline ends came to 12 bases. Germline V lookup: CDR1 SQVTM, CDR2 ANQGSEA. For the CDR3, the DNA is TGCAGCGTTCAGGGAAGGTTTCAAGAGACCCAGTACTTC. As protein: CSVQGRFQETQYF.

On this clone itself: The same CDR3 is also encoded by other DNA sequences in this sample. The CDR3 here is CASSLEGTLNTEAFF. The CDR3 bases are TGTGCCAGCAGCTTGGAGGGGACACTTAACACTGAAGCTTTCTTT. The chain joins TRBV5-4 to TRBJ1-1, with D possibly being TRBD1 (6 bases). V lost 0 bases and J 2 bases, leaving 11 bases between the germline ends. Germline CDR1 and CDR2: SGHNT and YYREEE (reference sequence). The CDR3 is 15 amino acids.

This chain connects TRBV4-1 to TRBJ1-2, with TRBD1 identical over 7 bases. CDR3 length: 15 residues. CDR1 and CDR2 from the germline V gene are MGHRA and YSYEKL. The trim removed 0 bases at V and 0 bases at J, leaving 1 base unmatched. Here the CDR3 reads CASSQERGPNYGYTF. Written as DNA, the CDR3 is TGCGCCAGCAGCCAAGAAAGGGGGCCTAACTATGGCTACACCTTC.